The clone carrying this T cell receptor (beta chain) was detected only a few times. Its antigen is not identified. The entry originates in a study of blood T cells in healthy people across ages. Findings and caveats of the study: No one knew whether donors had CMV, which possibly confounded expanded clonotype changes. A roughly linear age-dependent decrease characterized TCR beta diversity per million T cells.

Together with a sample-barcoded 5' primer, a J-beta primer mix was included in a second PCR lasting 7 to 11 cycles. Each cDNA molecule, via a template-switch adaptor with 12 random nucleotides, was tagged. TCRdb re-called the 5' RACE reads with MiXCR, one entry per CDR3 protein. The data hold 980,000 or so distinct CDR3 sequences, with roughly 48% observed a single time. Samples each yielded at least 5 micrograms of total RNA. After removal of 5 bases from V and 3 bases from J, the junction contained 9 bases not matched to a gene. The CDR3 has 16 amino acids. This clonotype was sampled from a man aged 30 to 45 in good health. The sample comprised blood. The chain uses TRBV12-3 or TRBV12-4 and TRBJ2-3; 9 positions match TRBD2. CDR3 sequence reads: CASSPVAGGLTDTQYF. DNA of the CDR3: TGTGCCAGCAGTCCAGTCGCGGGGGGGCTGACAGATACGCAGTATTTT.